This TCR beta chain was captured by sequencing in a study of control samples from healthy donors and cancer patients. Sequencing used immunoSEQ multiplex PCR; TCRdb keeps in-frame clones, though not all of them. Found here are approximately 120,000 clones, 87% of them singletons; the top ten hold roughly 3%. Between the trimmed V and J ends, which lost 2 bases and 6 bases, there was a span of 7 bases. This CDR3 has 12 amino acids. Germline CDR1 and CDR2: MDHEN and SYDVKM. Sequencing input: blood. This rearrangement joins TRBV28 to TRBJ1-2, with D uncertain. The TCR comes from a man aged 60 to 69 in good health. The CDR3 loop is CASSLGWDGYTF. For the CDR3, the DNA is TGTGCCAGCAGTTTAGGATGGGATGGCTACACCTTC.